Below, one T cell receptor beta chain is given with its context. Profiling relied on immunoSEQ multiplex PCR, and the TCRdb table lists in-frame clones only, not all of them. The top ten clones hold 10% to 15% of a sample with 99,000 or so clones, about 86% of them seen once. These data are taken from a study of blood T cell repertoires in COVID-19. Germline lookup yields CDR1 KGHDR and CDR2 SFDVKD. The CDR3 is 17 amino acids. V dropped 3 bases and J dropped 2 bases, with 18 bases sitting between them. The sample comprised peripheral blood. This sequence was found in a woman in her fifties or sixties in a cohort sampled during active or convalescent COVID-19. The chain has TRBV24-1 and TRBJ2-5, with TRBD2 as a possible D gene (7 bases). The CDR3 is CATSDGAGRGTQETQYF. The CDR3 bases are TGTGCCACCAGTGATGGGGCAGGGAGGGGGACTCAAGAGACCCAGTACTTC.